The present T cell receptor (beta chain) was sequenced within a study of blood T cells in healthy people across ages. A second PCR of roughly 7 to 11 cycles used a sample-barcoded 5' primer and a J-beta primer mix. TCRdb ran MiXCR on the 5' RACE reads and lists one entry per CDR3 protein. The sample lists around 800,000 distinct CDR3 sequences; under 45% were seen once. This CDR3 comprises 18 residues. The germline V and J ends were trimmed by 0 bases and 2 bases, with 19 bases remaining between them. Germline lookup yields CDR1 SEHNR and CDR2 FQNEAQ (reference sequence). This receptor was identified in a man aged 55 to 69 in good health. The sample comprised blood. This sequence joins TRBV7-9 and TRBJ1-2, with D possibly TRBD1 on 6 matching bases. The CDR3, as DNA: TGTGCCAGCAGCTTAGCTCGCCCCCCGACAGGCATAAACTATGGCTACACCTTC. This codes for CASSLARPPTGINYGYTF. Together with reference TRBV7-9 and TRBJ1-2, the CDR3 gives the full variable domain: DTGVSQNPRHKITKRGQNVTFRCDPISEHNRLYWYRQTLGQGPEFLTYFQNEAQLEKSRLLSDRFSAERPKGSFSTLEIQRTEQGDSAMYLCASSLARPPTGINYGYTFGSGTRLTVV.